This is a list of T cell receptor beta chains from one sample in a study of regulatory T cells in long-lasting Graves disease. TCRdb re-called the multiplex PCR reads with MiXCR, one entry per CDR3 protein. This table has about 450,000 distinct CDR3 sequences, about a quarter appearing once. The material was peripheral blood mononuclear cells (PBMCs), obtained when the disease was refractory, from a patient treated with antithyroid drugs. The source of these receptors is a female donor with Graves disease. Each CDR3 is given with its conserved first and last residue. D genes are given only for firm matches. The size entry is marked missing in some rows and otherwise reads once, few, many or a size class.

V	J	D	size	CDR3	DNA
TRBV5-1	TRBJ2-7	TRBD2	-	CASSSQAGGGYEQYF	TGCGCCAGCAGCTCTCAGGCGGGAGGGGGCTACGAGCAGTACTTC
TRBV19	TRBJ1-1	-	-	CASSTGREGEAFF	TGTGCCAGTAGTACCGGACGTGAAGGTGAAGCTTTCTTT
TRBV5-1	TRBJ2-7	TRBD1	-	CASSFWDRVTPYEQYF	TGTGCCAGCAGCTTTTGGGACAGGGTAACCCCCTACGAGCAGTACTTC
TRBV19	TRBJ1-2	TRBD1	-	CATHDRGYGYTF	TGTGCCACCCACGACAGGGGCTATGGCTACACCTTC
TRBV3-1	TRBJ2-7	-	many	CASSHGSPYEQYF	TGTGCCAGCAGCCACGGGTCTCCCTACGAGCAGTACTTC
TRBV2	TRBJ1-2	-	many	CASSEIQTNYGYTF	TGTGCCAGCAGTGAAATCCAGACCAACTATGGCTACACCTTC
TRBV29-1	TRBJ2-5	TRBD2	few	CSVEPSGSGETQYF	TGCAGCGTTGAACCTAGCGGGAGTGGGGAGACCCAGTACTTC
TRBV4-3	TRBJ1-4	TRBD1	-	CASSQDRGRGEKLFF	TGCGCCAGCAGCCAAGACAGGGGGCGCGGGGAAAAACTGTTTTTT
TRBV18	TRBJ1-5	-	few	CASSSRGGARQPQHF	TGTGCCAGCTCCTCGCGGGGGGGCGCGCGGCAGCCCCAGCATTTT
TRBV7-2	TRBJ2-7	-	-	CASSLSVSYYEQYF	TGTGCCAGCAGCCTCAGCGTTAGTTATTACGAGCAGTACTTC
TRBV5-1	TRBJ1-2	TRBD1	-	CASSGETGTGFLYGYTF	TGCGCCAGCAGCGGGGAAACCGGGACAGGGTTTCTCTATGGCTACACCTTC
TRBV5-6	TRBJ2-1	-	-	CASSFYFSNEQFF	TGTGCCAGCAGCTTTTACTTCTCCAATGAGCAGTTCTTC
TRBV14	TRBJ1-1	-	few	CASSLSTPGLYPTEAFF	TGTGCCAGCAGCCTATCGACTCCAGGGCTTTATCCCACTGAAGCTTTCTTT
TRBV12-3/TRBV12-4	TRBJ1-6	TRBD1	many	CASSLGQGAPLHF	TGTGCCAGCAGTTTAGGACAGGGGGCACCCCTCCACTTT
TRBV6-1	TRBJ2-7	-	few	CASRRRADEQYF	TGTGCCAGCAGGCGTCGTGCCGACGAGCAGTACTTC
TRBV15	TRBJ2-7	-	many	CATSRATPGWEQYF	TGTGCCACCAGCAGAGCCACCCCGGGCTGGGAGCAGTACTTC
TRBV20-1	TRBJ2-7	-	-	CSASYRAEQYF	TGCAGTGCTAGCTACAGGGCCGAGCAGTACTTC
TRBV2	TRBJ2-3	-	-	CATQPGTNTDTQYF	TGTGCCACCCAACCCGGGACAAACACAGATACGCAGTATTTT
TRBV5-5	TRBJ2-4	TRBD1	-	CASSPEGAAKNIQYF	TGTGCCAGCAGCCCAGAGGGGGCAGCCAAAAACATTCAGTACTTC
TRBV10-3	TRBJ2-7	-	few	CAISGGRQARHEQYF	TGTGCCATCAGTGGTGGACGGCAAGCCCGCCACGAGCAGTACTTC
TRBV28	TRBJ2-7	TRBD2	many	CASSVPSGSNYVQYF	TGTGCCAGCAGTGTGCCTAGCGGGAGTAATTACGTGCAGTACTTC
TRBV7-2	TRBJ2-5	-	-	CATQTGETQYF	TGTGCCACTCAAACAGGGGAGACCCAGTACTTC
TRBV19	TRBJ1-1	TRBD1	few	CASSIGLTGNRSRNTEAFF	TGTGCCAGTAGTATAGGTTTGACAGGGAATAGATCCCGGAACACTGAAGCTTTCTTT
TRBV12-3/TRBV12-4	TRBJ2-7	-	many	CASSLRGAGTYEQYF	TGTGCCAGCAGTTTAAGAGGGGCCGGAACCTACGAGCAGTACTTC
TRBV18	TRBJ1-1	-	-	CASSPGLQNTEAFF	TGTGCCAGCTCACCTGGCCTGCAGAACACTGAAGCTTTCTTT
TRBV6-1	TRBJ1-2	TRBD1	-	CASSEALLAGGHGYTF	TGTGCCAGCAGTGAAGCGCTTCTGGCAGGGGGCCATGGCTACACCTTC
TRBV2	TRBJ2-3	TRBD2	-	CASSGGWTSVTDTQYF	TGTGCCAGCAGTGGGGGGTGGACTAGCGTCACAGATACGCAGTATTTT
TRBV28	TRBJ1-3	TRBD1	-	CASSSLGDRGYSGNTIYF	TGTGCCAGCAGTAGTTTGGGGGACAGGGGGTACTCTGGAAACACCATATATTTT
TRBV7-3	TRBJ2-2	-	many	CASSLKGGHGELFF	TGTGCCAGCAGCTTAAAAGGTGGTCACGGGGAGCTGTTTTTT
TRBV30	TRBJ2-7	TRBD2	-	CAWSVGLAGAREQYF	TGTGCCTGGAGTGTAGGGTTAGCGGGAGCGAGAGAGCAGTACTTC
TRBV3-1	TRBJ2-5	TRBD1	many	CASSFGPDRAYQETQYF	TGTGCCAGCAGCTTCGGTCCGGACAGGGCGTACCAAGAGACCCAGTACTTC
TRBV29-1	TRBJ2-7	TRBD1	-	CSVETGGLYEQYF	TGCAGCGTTGAGACAGGGGGCCTTTACGAGCAGTACTTC
TRBV7-2	TRBJ2-4	-	-	CASSLVGVGKNIQYF	TGTGCCAGCAGCTTAGTGGGGGTGGGCAAAAACATTCAGTACTTC
TRBV9	TRBJ1-2	TRBD1	-	CASSVGTGANYGYTF	TGTGCCAGCAGCGTAGGGACAGGGGCTAACTATGGCTACACCTTC
TRBV13	TRBJ2-6	TRBD1	-	CASTPGGTGANVLTF	TGTGCCAGCACCCCAGGGGGTACTGGGGCCAACGTCCTGACTTTC
TRBV12-3/TRBV12-4	TRBJ1-1	-	many	CASSLTEGPEAFF	TGTGCCAGCAGTTTGACAGAGGGCCCTGAAGCTTTCTTT
TRBV6-1	TRBJ2-1	-	-	CASRGDQLYNEQFF	TGTGCCAGCAGAGGGGACCAACTCTACAATGAGCAGTTCTTC
TRBV7-2	TRBJ1-2	TRBD1	many	CASSFDYRGQNGYTF	TGTGCCAGCAGCTTCGATTACAGGGGGCAGAATGGCTACACCTTC
TRBV7-2	TRBJ2-5	-	-	CASSFRMREETQYF	TGTGCCAGCAGCTTCCGAATGAGGGAAGAGACCCAGTACTTC
TRBV6-1	TRBJ2-7	-	many	CASNFGVGSYEQYF	TGTGCCAGCAACTTTGGGGTCGGGTCGTACGAGCAGTACTTC
TRBV28	TRBJ2-7	-	once	CASAERWGYEQYF	TGTGCCAGCGCGGAACGATGGGGTTACGAGCAGTACTTC